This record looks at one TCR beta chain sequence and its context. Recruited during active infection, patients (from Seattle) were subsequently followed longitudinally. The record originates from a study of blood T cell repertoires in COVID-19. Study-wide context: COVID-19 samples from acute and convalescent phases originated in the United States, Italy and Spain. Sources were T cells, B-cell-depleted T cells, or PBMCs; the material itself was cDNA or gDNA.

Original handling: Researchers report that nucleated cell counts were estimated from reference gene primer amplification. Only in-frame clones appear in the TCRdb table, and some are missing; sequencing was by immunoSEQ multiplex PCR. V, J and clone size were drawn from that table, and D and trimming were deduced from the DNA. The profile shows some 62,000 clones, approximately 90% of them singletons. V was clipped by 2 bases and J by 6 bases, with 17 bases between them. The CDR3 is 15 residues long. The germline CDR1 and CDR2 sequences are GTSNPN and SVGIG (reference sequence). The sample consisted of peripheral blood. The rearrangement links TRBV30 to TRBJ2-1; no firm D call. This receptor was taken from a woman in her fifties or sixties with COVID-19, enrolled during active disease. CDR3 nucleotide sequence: TGTGCCTGGAGTACCGCCGCTCCTCGGGTCAATGAGCAGTTCTTC. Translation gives CAWSTAAPRVNEQFF.